The TCR beta chain described here comes from a study of CD8 T cells in Susac syndrome. Sequencing of TCR beta was performed on blood CD8+ and CD4+ T cells. It was treatment-naive patients with stable or active relapsing-remitting disease who made up the multiple sclerosis controls. Negative magnetic isolation gave CD8+ and CD4+ cells; FACS enriched CD8+ TEMRA. The authors reverse transcribed 0.5 to 1 ug RNA with random hexamers. The authors amplified TCR beta CDR3 across 54 Vbeta and 13 Jbeta using immunoSEQ multiplex PCR. TCRdb re-called the immunoSEQ multiplex PCR reads with MiXCR, one entry per CDR3 protein. Of 250,000 to 300,000 distinct CDR3 sequences detected, roughly 81% appear once; the ten largest clones hold approximately 0.11%. V was pared by 3 bases and J by 5 bases, with 17 bases between. CDR3 length equals 15 residues. CDR1 and CDR2 from the germline V gene are SGDLS and YYNGEE.

The receptor was derived from a human donor with multiple sclerosis. Material: CD8+ T cells from PBMCs. The chain combines TRBV9 with TRBJ2-5; the D gene could be TRBD1 or TRBD2 (6 bases each). Written as DNA, the CDR3 is TGTGCCAGCAGCGCCCCCCGGGGGCGTCGGGAGACCCAGTACTTC. It codes for CASSAPRGRRETQYF.